A single sample is the source of the 19 T cell receptor beta chains below, sequenced in a study of chemoradiotherapy in HPV16-positive cancers. Libraries were prepared by immunoSEQ multiplex PCR; TCRdb keeps only in-frame clonotypes and omits some of them. Here the sample spans 30,000 to 35,000 clones, about four fifths being singletons. The specimen comprised blood, sampled from a patient who underwent chemoradiotherapy. The receptors stem from a human donor with HPV-associated anogenital cancer.

This chain joins TRBV19 and TRBJ1-1, with D hard to call. Germline V gives CDR1 LNHDA, CDR2 SQIVND (reference sequence). This CDR3 is built from 12 residues. The V end was cut by 5 bases, the J end by 0 bases, with 4 bases between. In DNA, the CDR3 is TGTGCCAGTAGTCGGATGAACACTGAAGCTTTCTTT. Residues: CASSRMNTEAFF. Supplemented by reference TRBV19 and TRBJ1-1, the full variable domain reads DGGITQSPKYLFRKEGQNVTLSCEQNLNHDAMYWYRQDPGQGLRLIYYSQIVNDFQKGDIAEGYSVSREKKESFPLTVTSAQKNPTAFYLCASSRMNTEAFFGQGTRLTVV.

This clone has just a few counts. The chain is built from TRBV7-3 and TRBJ1-1, with 7 bases identical to TRBD1. The CDR3 length is 13 residues. J was trimmed by 3 bases and V by 5 bases; bases with no gene match: 3. Germline assignment: CDR1 SGHTA and CDR2 FQGTGA. CDR3 sequence (DNA): TGTGCCAGCAGCCAAACAGGGGACACTGAAGCTTTCTTT. This gives the protein CASSQTGDTEAFF. The full variable domain, its missing parts supplied by reference TRBV7-3 and TRBJ1-1, is GAGVSQTPSNKVTEKGKYVELRCDPISGHTALYWYRQSLGQGPEFLIYFQGTGAADDSGLPNDRFFAVRPEGSVSTLKIQRTERGDSAVYLCASSQTGDTEAFFGQGTRLTVV.

V gene TRBV29-1 combines with J gene TRBJ1-2, with no clear D. V dropped 0 bases and J dropped 8 bases, with 16 bases sitting between them. Germline assignment: CDR1 SQVTM and CDR2 ANQGSEA. The CDR3 is made up of 14 amino acids. The CDR3 sequence: CSVEDPDQGQGYTF. DNA for the CDR3: TGCAGCGTTGAAGACCCAGATCAAGGTCAAGGCTACACCTTC.

V and J are TRBV19 and TRBJ2-5; D is undetermined. Trimming took off 4 bases at V and 2 bases at J, with 2 bases between the two ends. CDR3 length: 11 amino acids. Germline values: CDR1 LNHDA, CDR2 SQIVND (reference sequence). CDR3 protein: CASSTQETQYF. DNA of the CDR3: TGTGCCAGTAGTACACAAGAGACCCAGTACTTC.

Only a few counts were recorded for this clone. Other DNA sequences in this sample translate to the same CDR3. CDR3 in amino acids: CASSPGSEQPQHF. CDR3 sequence (DNA): TGTGCCAGCTCACCCGGTAGCGAGCAGCCCCAGCATTTT. This rearrangement joins TRBV18 to TRBJ1-5; D ambiguous. Trimming cost V 3 bases and J 7 bases, with 10 bases left between them. Germline assignment: CDR1 KGHSH and CDR2 LQKENI. The CDR3 contains 13 residues. Combining the CDR3 with reference TRBV18 and TRBJ1-5 gives the whole variable domain NAGVMQNPRHLVRRRGQEARLRCSPMKGHSHVYWYRQLPEEGLKFMVYLQKENIIDESGMPKERFSAEFPKEGPSILRIQQVVRGDSAAYFCASSPGSEQPQHFGDGTRLSIL.

The CDR3 DNA reads as TGTGCCAGTAGCACAGGGACCGAGACCCAGTACTTC. Translation: CASSTGTETQYF. J is TRBJ2-5 and V is TRBV19; a possible D gene is TRBD1 (6 bases). Trimming removed 6 bases from V and 5 bases from J, with 10 bases in between. The germline V gene encodes CDR1 LNHDA and CDR2 SQIVND (reference sequence). The CDR3 consists of 12 residues.

The chain links TRBV6-5 to TRBJ1-2; the D gene is possibly TRBD1 (6 bases). The CDR3 runs to 16 residues. The V and J ends lost 0 bases and 8 bases respectively, with 19 bases between them. The V gene's germline CDR1 is MNHEY and CDR2 SVGAGI. The CDR3 DNA follows: TGTGCCAGCAGTTACTCGAGAAGTGGGGGGCTTGAAGGCTACACCTTC. Its translation: CASSYSRSGGLEGYTF.

The chain joins TRBV6-5 to TRBJ1-2; tentatively, D is TRBD1 (6 bases). V was cut by 6 bases and J by 4 bases, with 15 bases left in between. This CDR3 spans 14 amino acids. Germline CDR1 reads MNHEY; CDR2 reads SVGAGI. In DNA form, the CDR3 reads TGTGCCAGCAGGTACAGGGTAGGGCGCTATGGCTACACCTTC. This gives the protein CASRYRVGRYGYTF.

This clone was detected a few times. CDR3 nucleotide sequence: TGTGCCAGCAGCTTATCTCTCGTGGGGGGCACTGAAGCTTTCTTT. It yields the protein CASSLSLVGGTEAFF. The chain recombines TRBV7-2 with TRBJ1-1; D is possibly TRBD1 (5 bases). Germline V gene sequence: CDR1 SGHTA, CDR2 FQGNSA. This CDR3 has 15 amino acids. Trimming took 2 bases from V and 4 from J, leaving 14 bases between them.

The V gene is TRBV6-5, the J gene TRBJ1-2; unclear D gene. The CDR3 loop spans 13 amino acids. In germline, CDR1 is MNHEY, CDR2 SVGAGI. V dropped 8 bases and J dropped 5 bases, with 15 bases sitting between them. This chain's CDR3 is CASRPQSLYGYTF. The DNA for the CDR3 is TGTGCCAGCCGACCACAGTCCCTTTATGGCTACACCTTC.

The chain employs TRBV18 and TRBJ1-5; the D is unclear. V was clipped by 2 bases and J by 6 bases, with 20 bases between them. The CDR3 runs to 17 residues. The germline V gene has CDR1 KGHSH and CDR2 LQKENI. The CDR3 here is CASSPWGVGKAGQPQHF. CDR3 coding DNA: TGTGCCAGCTCACCATGGGGTGTGGGGAAAGCGGGTCAGCCCCAGCATTTT.

V gene TRBV9 combines with J gene TRBJ2-2; D ambiguous. Per the germline V gene, CDR1 is SGDLS and CDR2 is YYNGEE. This CDR3 spans 16 amino acids. With 0 bases removed from V and 0 bases from J, the gap between germline ends came to 9 bases. CDR3: CASSVAQNPNTGELFF. DNA of the CDR3: TGTGCCAGCAGCGTAGCCCAGAATCCGAACACCGGGGAGCTGTTTTTT.

The CDR3 DNA sequence: TGTGCCAGCAGTGAGCGCACCGGAACGGGTGGCTACACCTTC. As protein: CASSERTGTGGYTF. The V gene is TRBV2, the J gene TRBJ1-2; no clear D. The germline CDR1 and CDR2 sequences are SNHLY and FYNNEI. Between the trimmed V and J ends, which lost 3 bases and 7 bases, there was a span of 15 bases. This CDR3 contains 14 residues.

V and J are TRBV6-5 and TRBJ1-2; possible D gene TRBD1, 5 bases. Germline loops: CDR1 MNHEY, CDR2 SVGAGI. The CDR3 consists of 14 residues. Trimming removed 6 bases at V and 0 bases at J, with 11 bases between. CDR3 DNA: TGTGCCAGCAGGGGGACGGACGCTAACTATGGCTACACCTTC. Translation gives CASRGTDANYGYTF.

This clone was counted a few times. The chain combines TRBV7-6 with TRBJ1-5; maybe TRBD1 (6 bases). Germline V gene data show CDR1 as SGHVS and CDR2 as FNYEAQ. Trimming took off 4 bases at V and 4 bases at J, with 11 bases between the two ends. The CDR3 runs 14 residues. The CDR3 region is CASSSSGTNQPQHF. Here the CDR3 DNA reads TGTGCCAGCAGCTCCTCAGGGACAAATCAGCCCCAGCATTTT.

The chain couples TRBV19 to TRBJ2-7; 7 positions agree with TRBD1. In germline, CDR1 is LNHDA, CDR2 SQIVND (reference sequence). After removal of 0 bases from V and 0 bases from J, the junction contained 8 bases not matched to a gene. The CDR3 is 17 amino acids. The chain's CDR3 is CASSIDNTGESSYEQYF. CDR3 sequence (DNA): TGTGCCAGTAGTATAGACAACACAGGGGAAAGCTCCTACGAGCAGTACTTC.

CDR3 sequence reads: CAWGTGLGYEQYF. The CDR3 DNA reads TGTGCCTGGGGGACAGGCTTGGGCTACGAGCAGTACTTC. The chain is built from TRBV30 and TRBJ2-7; 8 bases match TRBD1. The germline gives CDR1 GTSNPN, CDR2 SVGIG (reference sequence). V shed 5 bases and J 3 bases; nucleotides not matched to a gene: 6. CDR3 length: 13 residues.

This clone was seen only once. The gene calls are TRBV5-4 and TRBJ2-2; D is possibly TRBD2 (6 bases). Per germline, CDR1 SGHNT and CDR2 YYREEE (reference sequence). Trimming shortened V by 4 bases and J by 5 bases, and 12 bases separated the two germline ends. The CDR3 covers 14 residues. Here the CDR3 DNA reads TGTGCCAGCAGCCCTATAGCGGAGACCGGGGAGCTGTTTTTT. Its protein is CASSPIAETGELFF.

The chain links TRBV11-2 to TRBJ2-1, with 7 bases that match TRBD2. V lost 3 bases, J lost 13 bases, and 21 bases stayed unmatched. The CDR3 contains 17 residues. Germline V gene lookup returns CDR1 SGHAT and CDR2 FQNNGV. CDR3 in amino acids: CASSFQGRGSGVGGQFF. For the CDR3, the DNA is TGTGCCAGCAGCTTTCAGGGCCGGGGAAGCGGGGTCGGGGGACAGTTCTTC. Complete variable domain (other parts from reference TRBV11-2 and TRBJ2-1): EAGVAQSPRYKIIEKRQSVAFWCNPISGHATLYWYQQILGQGPKLLIQFQNNGVVDDSQLPKDRFSAERLKGVDSTLKIQPAKLEDSAVYLCASSFQGRGSGVGGQFFGPGTRLTVL.